This passage covers 2 T cell receptor beta chains from one sample sequenced in a study of T cell responses to AZD1222 COVID-19 vaccine. The table came from immunoSEQ multiplex PCR; TCRdb's copy has only in-frame clones and leaves some out. The data show 130,000 or so clones, roughly 90% seen once. The material sequenced was peripheral blood, taken on day 0 of AZD1222 vaccination. The receptor source for this set is an adult in good health.

This rearrangement joins TRBV4-2 to TRBJ1-4; 7 bases align to TRBD1. Losses at the gene ends were 3 bases for V and 0 bases for J; bases not matched to a gene: 4. The CDR3 spans 16 residues. The germline V gene has CDR1 LGHNA and CDR2 YNFKEQ. The CDR3 region is CASSQGTASTNEKLFF. The CDR3 DNA sequence: TGTGCCAGCAGCCAGGGGACAGCTTCAACTAATGAAAAACTGTTTTTT.

Note on this clone: This CDR3 is also generated by other DNA sequences in the sample. The V gene is TRBV28, the J gene TRBJ1-2, with D unclear. This CDR3 contains 13 residues. V was clipped by 2 bases and J by 0 bases, with 4 bases between them. CDR1 is MDHEN and CDR2 is SYDVKM in the germline V gene. The CDR3 sequence is CASSLASNYGYTF. The CDR3 DNA reads as TGTGCCAGCAGTTTAGCATCTAACTATGGCTACACCTTC.